This TCR beta chain was captured by sequencing in a study of T cell repertoires in cytomegalovirus infection (dated by TCRdb to the late 2010s). Study-wide context: The HLA type of each donor mattered for the analysis, because public TCR beta signatures pointed to carriage of CMV infection along with the matching HLA type. The full study reports these points: The ex vivo response was dominated by HLA-C-restricted CMV-specific TCR beta clonotypes, which also provided the single most frequent clonotype in two of eight donors. Cumulative frequency of public TCR beta family members discriminated carriers of CMV infection plus the relevant HLA type in this cohort and an independent roughly 320-donor cohort.

This clonotype was detected many times. It has no known antigen specificity. Per-nucleotide qualities are absent, and no much larger clonotype sits a single base away. The reads were generated on an Illumina HiSeq 1500. TCRdb reprocessing: public reads trimmed at Q25 with fastp, clones called with MiXCR, in-frame beta chains kept. Under each unique CDR3 protein, matching rows form one entry showing the most common genes and DNA. A total of 200,000 to 300,000 distinct CDR3 sequences appear in this sample, around 13% of them only once. Clones ranked in the top ten supply around 8.7% of the sample. Via the germline V gene, CDR1 is SGHTA and CDR2 FQGNSA. The CDR3 has 14 amino acids, counting the end cysteine and phenylalanine. Only the CDR3 region is kept as DNA, spanning 42 bases read in frame from base 1. V sheds 6 bases and J sheds 2 bases, leaving 14 bases between their ends.

The clonotype comes from a human donor in good health (CMV status not recorded). Some clones in this sample may be carry-over from other donors' samples. The sequence links TRBV7-2 to TRBJ2-7; the D segment could be TRBD2, given 6 matching bases. The sequencing input was PBMCs. DNA sequence: TGTGCCAGCAGTCCCATGGGACTTCCCTACGAGCAGTACTTC. This codes for CASSPMGLPYEQYF.